This TCR beta chain originates from a study of shared clonotypes between healthy human individuals. Study-level results: Limitation of the genetic and exposure-history diversity represented came from the few donors.

Naive CD8 populations comprised CD45RO-negative cells positively selected for CCR7, excluding terminally differentiated effector memory CD45RA+ cells. Among the donors, all were Caucasian adults who lived in Nashville, Tennessee. The V gene's germline CDR1 is SEHNR and CDR2 FQNEAQ (reference sequence). This CDR3 contains 14 residues. Trimming pared 2 bases from V and 5 bases from J, leaving 12 bases between. A note on this clone: The antigen is unknown.

TCRdb keeps only in-frame clones here, not all; method: immunoSEQ multiplex PCR. The sample shows around 2.1 million clones, just over 90% of them seen only once. The TCR comes from a young man in good health. Some clones in this sample may be carry-over from other donors' samples. The chain couples TRBV7-9 to TRBJ2-5; D is perhaps TRBD1 (5 bases). The sequenced sample was naive CD8+ T cells from PBMCs. The CDR3 DNA reads TGTGCCAGCAGCTTAAAACAGGCGCGGGAGACCCAGTACTTC. Residues: CASSLKQARETQYF.